The sequence of this T cell receptor (beta chain) was determined in a study of shared clonotypes between healthy human individuals. Findings and caveats of the study: Memory subsets generally showed lower estimated richness than naive subsets.

Germline V gene data show CDR1 as SNHLY and CDR2 as FYNNEI. The CDR3 spans 14 residues. V shed 8 bases and J 3 bases; nucleotides not matched to a gene: 6. The method was immunoSEQ multiplex PCR; TCRdb's version includes in-frame clones alone and lacks a portion of them. The sample lists 190,000 or so clones, 66% seen once, with more than 9% in the top ten. Regarding this clone: Its specificity is unknown. The sample has other DNA sequences that encode this CDR3 too.

This chain connects TRBV2 to TRBJ2-3; 9 bases are shared with TRBD2. The material sequenced was memory CD4+ T cells sorted from blood. Indicated subset: CD45RA-negative fraction. The receptor comes from a man aged 25 to 40 in good health. CDR3 in DNA: TGTGCCAGCGGATTAGCGGGAGTGACAGATACGCAGTATTTT. Its protein product is CASGLAGVTDTQYF.